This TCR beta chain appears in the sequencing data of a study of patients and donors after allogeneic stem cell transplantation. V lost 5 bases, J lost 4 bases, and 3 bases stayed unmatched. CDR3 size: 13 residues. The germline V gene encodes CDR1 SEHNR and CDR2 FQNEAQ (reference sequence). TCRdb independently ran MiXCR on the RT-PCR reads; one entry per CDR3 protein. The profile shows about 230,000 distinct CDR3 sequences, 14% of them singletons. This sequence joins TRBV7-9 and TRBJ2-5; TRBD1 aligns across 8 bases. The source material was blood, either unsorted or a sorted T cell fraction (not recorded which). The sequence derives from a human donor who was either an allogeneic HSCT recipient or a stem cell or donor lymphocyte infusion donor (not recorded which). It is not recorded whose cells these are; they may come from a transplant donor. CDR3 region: CASSVGQGETQYF. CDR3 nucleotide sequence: TGTGCCAGCAGCGTAGGACAGGGAGAGACCCAGTACTTC.